The T cell receptor beta chain under discussion was sequenced for a study of vaccination and CD4 T cells after COVID-19. Study background: In the convalescent cohort, there were six males and four females, two of them Hispanic.

The treatment here: 10-day PBMC culture with coronavirus spike peptide pools or control peptides (ViraFEST assay). TCR sequencing followed the expansion of antigen-specific T cells with peptide pools in ViraFEST. Cultures of PBMCs, two million per well, were set up with around 9.7 IU/ml IL-2 and 8 to 10 ug/ml peptide pools. This clonotype was counted between two and nine times. Its cognate antigen is unknown. Cultured CD4+ T cell DNA was sequenced using the Oncomine TCR Beta short-read assay. TCRdb recomputed calls from the PCR reads with MiXCR, one row per CDR3 protein. The table has more than 13,000 distinct CDR3 sequences, 53% seen once; the top ten hold roughly 4.5%. The receptor was isolated from a human donor who had recovered from COVID-19. The sample consisted of CD4+ T cells from blood, cultured in vitro, taken before SARS-CoV-2 vaccination.

The CDR3 loop reads CASSSEMGVNTEAFF. As DNA, the CDR3 is TGTGCCAGCAGCTCCGAGATGGGGGTGAACACTGAAGCTTTCTTT. J is TRBJ1-1 and V is TRBV7-9, with a tentative D call TRBD1 (5 bases). The ends were cut back, 4 bases at V and 0 bases at J, with 12 bases in the middle. This CDR3 is built from 15 residues. CDR1 SEHNR and CDR2 FQNEAQ come from the germline V gene (reference sequence).